The following is a T cell receptor (beta chain) sequence with its context. What it binds is unknown. The data belong to a study of cytomegalovirus exposure and HLA in healthy donors. Study summary: Unique TCRs from HLA-typed donors, 85 million to 100 million of them, were held in an early data release.

This CDR3 is built from 16 residues. The V gene lost 2 bases and the J gene lost 0 bases, with 11 bases spanning the gap. Germline-derived CDR1 and CDR2 are ENHRY and SYGVKD. Study-wide results and caveats: A missense variant in DCLRE1C was later tied to TCR beta V- and J-gene trimming.

In the PCR, 60 Vbeta and 13 Jbeta primers were used. TCRdb's copy holds only in-frame clones and misses some; the assay was immunoSEQ multiplex PCR. Among about 180,000 clones listed, over 70% were seen once. The gene calls are TRBV10-3 and TRBJ1-5; D remains ambiguous. Sequenced sample: PBMCs. The TCR comes from a woman between 45 and 65 years old in good health and CMV-seronegative. CDR3 DNA sequence: TGTGCCATCAGTGAGACGCCCGACATTAGCAATCAGCCCCAGCATTTT. The encoded protein is CAISETPDISNQPQHF.